These 29 T cell receptor beta chains were sequenced from one sample in a study of CD8 T cells in Susac syndrome. Random-hexamer reverse transcription was applied to about 0.45 to 1 ug RNA. TCRdb used MiXCR to reprocess the immunoSEQ multiplex PCR reads, holding one entry per CDR3 protein. This table holds around 120,000 distinct CDR3 sequences, approximately 94% found once. What was sequenced was CD4+ T cells from PBMCs. All receptors derive from a human donor with multiple sclerosis.

The chain couples TRBV5-1 to TRBJ2-5, with D perhaps matching TRBD1 (5 bases). Germline CDR1 is SGHRS and CDR2 is YFSETQ. V was pared by 1 base and J by 3 bases, with 13 bases between. CDR3 length: 15 residues. For the CDR3, the DNA is TGCGCCAGCAGCTTGAATGGGGCCGGTGAAGAGACCCAGTACTTC. Amino acid sequence: CASSLNGAGEETQYF.

The V and J genes are TRBV7-2 and TRBJ2-1; 7 bases align to TRBD2. Losses at the gene ends were 3 bases for V and 4 bases for J; bases not matched to a gene: 9. The CDR3 runs to 16 residues. Germline V lookup: CDR1 SGHTA, CDR2 FQGNSA. CDR3 region: CASSFGKAGPYNEQFF. DNA for the CDR3: TGTGCCAGCAGCTTCGGCAAAGCGGGGCCTTACAATGAGCAGTTCTTC.

The chain combines TRBV7-2 with TRBJ2-7; D is uncertain. This CDR3 is 12 amino acids long. V was cut by 0 bases and J by 7 bases, with 7 bases left in between. The germline gives CDR1 SGHTA, CDR2 FQGNSA. The CDR3 is CASSLAVGEQYF. The CDR3 nucleotides are TGTGCCAGCAGCTTAGCGGTGGGGGAGCAGTACTTC.

The V and J genes are TRBV7-2 and TRBJ2-1, with D unresolved. Trimming pared 1 base from V and 9 bases from J, leaving 7 bases between. Germline CDR1 SGHTA, CDR2 FQGNSA. This CDR3 comprises 12 residues. CDR3 DNA: TGTGCCAGCAGCTTAGTTGGTAGTGAGCAGTTCTTC. It codes for CASSLVGSEQFF. Based on the CDR3 plus reference TRBV7-2 and TRBJ2-1, the full variable domain is GAGVSQSPSNKVTEKGKDVELRCDPISGHTALYWYRQSLGQGLEFLIYFQGNSAPDKSGLPSDRFSAERTGGSVSTLTIQRTQQEDSAVYLCASSLVGSEQFFGPGTRLTVL.

The chain combines TRBV12-3 or TRBV12-4 with TRBJ2-2; 10 nucleotides match TRBD2. V gave up 5 bases and J gave up 4 bases; unmatched junction bases: 7. The CDR3 extends over 16 amino acids. The CDR3 DNA reads as TGTGCCAGCAGTCTAAGACTAGCGGGTTTCACCGGGGAGCTGTTTTTT. Its protein is CASSLRLAGFTGELFF.

The chain carries TRBV6-5 and TRBJ1-4, with a tentative D call TRBD1 (5 bases). The germline V and J ends were trimmed by 5 bases and 10 bases, with 17 bases remaining between them. Germline values: CDR1 MNHEY, CDR2 SVGAGI. The CDR3 is made up of 14 amino acids. CDR3 DNA: TGTGCCAGCAGTGAACCGGGACTTCACGGAAAACTGTTTTTT. Its protein is CASSEPGLHGKLFF.

A single count supports this clonotype. The V and J genes are TRBV5-1 and TRBJ2-7; 7 nucleotides align to TRBD2. The germline V gene encodes CDR1 SGHRS and CDR2 YFSETQ. The CDR3 is 13 amino acids. V was pared by 6 bases and J by 4 bases, with 7 bases of the junction left unmatched. Here the CDR3 reads CASTSGTNYEQYF. CDR3 coding DNA: TGCGCCAGCACCTCCGGGACTAATTACGAGCAGTACTTC.

The chain joins TRBV5-4 to TRBJ2-7; D is possibly TRBD1 or TRBD2 (6 bases each). CDR1 and CDR2 from the germline V gene are SGHNT and YYREEE (reference sequence). The CDR3 totals 14 residues. V lost 0 bases and J lost 3, with 10 bases in between. The CDR3 DNA reads TGTGCCAGCAGCTTGGCGGAGGGGGTCTACGAGCAGTACTTC. Its protein product is CASSLAEGVYEQYF. Based on the CDR3 plus reference TRBV5-4 and TRBJ2-7, the full variable domain is ETGVTQSPTHLIKTRGQQVTLRCSSQSGHNTVSWYQQALGQGPQFIFQYYREEENGRGNFPPRFSGLQFPNYSSELNVNALELDDSALYLCASSLAEGVYEQYFGPGTRLTVT.

This clonotype was detected only once. The rearrangement uses TRBV6-2 or TRBV6-3 and TRBJ2-6; TRBD1 is a possible D gene (5 bases). The CDR3 sequence is 15 residues long. Germline loops: CDR1 MNHEY, CDR2 SVGEGT. Trimming left V 6 bases short and J 3 bases short, with 12 bases between. The DNA of the CDR3 is TGTGCCAGCAGCATCAGGGTCAGTGGGGCCAACGTCCTGACTTTC. Translated, it gives CASSIRVSGANVLTF.

The chain combines TRBV4-2 with TRBJ2-3; D may be TRBD2 (6 bases). Trimming pared 0 bases from V and 7 bases from J, leaving 14 bases between. This CDR3 has 15 amino acids. Germline V gene sequence: CDR1 LGHNA, CDR2 YNFKEQ. Written as DNA, the CDR3 is TGTGCCAGCAGCCAAGACGACGGGAGTGGATATACGCAGTATTTT. Protein product: CASSQDDGSGYTQYF.

This rearrangement joins TRBV27 to TRBJ2-1; 14 bases are a match to TRBD2. This CDR3 region has 17 residues. Germline trimming cut 4 bases from V and 8 bases from J; bases unmatched to any gene: 10. Germline values: CDR1 MNHEY, CDR2 SMNVEV (reference sequence). The chain's CDR3 is CASSSPGTSGSGHEQFF. CDR3 nucleotide sequence: TGTGCCAGCAGTTCACCGGGGACTAGCGGGAGTGGGCATGAGCAGTTCTTC.

The chain employs TRBV7-6 and TRBJ2-3; tentatively, D is TRBD1 (5 bases). Trimming stripped 2 bases from V and 1 base from J, with 13 bases between. CDR1 is SGHVS, CDR2 FNYEAQ, per germline. CDR3 length: 16 residues. The chain's CDR3 is CASSLRQGLGTDTQYF. DNA of the CDR3: TGTGCCAGCAGCTTACGTCAGGGATTGGGCACAGATACGCAGTATTTT.

This chain uses TRBV19 with TRBJ1-3; no reliable D call. CDR1 is LNHDA and CDR2 is SQIVND in the germline V gene (reference sequence). V dropped 7 bases and J dropped 1 base, with 8 bases sitting between them. CDR3 length: 13 residues. The CDR3 bases are TGTGCCAGTACTCCTTATTCTGGAAACACCATATATTTT. This translates into CASTPYSGNTIYF.

The chain joins TRBV23-1 to TRBJ1-1; a possible D gene is TRBD1 (5 bases). TRBV23-1 is an ORF, and what it does is uncertain. The V and J ends lost 5 bases and 10 bases respectively, with 11 bases between them. The CDR3 has 11 amino acids. Here the CDR3 DNA reads TGCGCCAGCAGTTCGCTCGGGGGAGCTTTCTTT. Its translation: CASSSLGGAFF.

This chain's CDR3 is CASSLDPLGEQYF. In nucleotides, the CDR3 is TGCGCCAGCAGCTTGGACCCCCTCGGCGAGCAGTACTTC. V and J are TRBV5-1 and TRBJ2-7; D gene unclear. The germline gives CDR1 SGHRS, CDR2 YFSETQ. The CDR3 consists of 13 residues. Trimming cost V 0 bases and J 6 bases, with 10 bases left between them. The variable domain in full, completed from reference TRBV5-1 and TRBJ2-7, reads KAGVTQTPRYLIKTRGQQVTLSCSPISGHRSVSWYQQTPGQGLQFLFEYFSETQRNKGNFPGRFSGRQFSNSRSEMNVSTLELGDSALYLCASSLDPLGEQYFGPGTRLTVT.

The CDR3 spells CASSGQENTEAFF. The DNA for the CDR3 is TGTGCCAGTAGTGGACAGGAGAACACTGAAGCTTTCTTT. The V and J genes are TRBV19 and TRBJ1-1; 7 bases are shared with TRBD1. CDR3 length: 13 amino acids. The germline CDR1 and CDR2 sequences are LNHDA and SQIVND (reference sequence). Germline trimming cut 5 bases from V and 1 base from J; bases unmatched to any gene: 1.

The J gene is TRBJ2-2, the V gene TRBV27; 10 bases align to TRBD2. With V trimmed by 6 bases and J by 1 base, 2 bases remained unmatched. Germline-derived CDR1 and CDR2 are MNHEY and SMNVEV (reference sequence). CDR3 length: 15 residues. Here the CDR3 reads CASRRTSGNTGELFF. DNA of the CDR3: TGTGCCAGCAGACGGACTAGCGGGAACACCGGGGAGCTGTTTTTT.

V usage is TRBV11-2 and J usage is TRBJ2-7; TRBD1 or TRBD2 may be the D gene (5 bases each). The ends were cut back, 2 bases at V and 7 bases at J, with 12 bases in the middle. This CDR3 contains 13 residues. Germline-derived CDR1 and CDR2 are SGHAT and FQNNGV. The CDR3 DNA reads as TGTGCCAGCAGCTTAAACCTAGAGGGGGAGCAGTACTTC. Translated, it gives CASSLNLEGEQYF. The whole variable domain, filled in from reference TRBV11-2 and TRBJ2-7, reads EAGVAQSPRYKIIEKRQSVAFWCNPISGHATLYWYQQILGQGPKLLIQFQNNGVVDDSQLPKDRFSAERLKGVDSTLKIQPAKLEDSAVYLCASSLNLEGEQYFGPGTRLTVT.

This chain links TRBV5-6 with TRBJ1-2, with 8 bases aligning to TRBD1. This CDR3 has 15 residues. The V and J ends lost 0 bases and 6 bases, in that order; junction bases with no gene match: 7. Germline V lookup: CDR1 SGHDT, CDR2 YYEEEE. In nucleotides, the CDR3 is TGTGCCAGCAGCTTGGGTCCTCAGGGGGCGCATGGCTACACCTTC. Protein product: CASSLGPQGAHGYTF.

The chain employs TRBV5-1 and TRBJ1-2, with TRBD1 identical over 7 bases. The V segment lost 0 bases and the J segment 4 bases; nucleotides outside the gene matches: 6. Looked up from germline, CDR1 is SGHRS and CDR2 is YFSETQ. This CDR3 is 15 amino acids long. The CDR3 DNA sequence: TGCGCCAGCAGCTTGGCGAGTGGACAGGTCTATGGCTACACCTTC. This sequence encodes CASSLASGQVYGYTF. Together with reference TRBV5-1 and TRBJ1-2, the CDR3 gives the full variable domain: KAGVTQTPRYLIKTRGQQVTLSCSPISGHRSVSWYQQTPGQGLQFLFEYFSETQRNKGNFPGRFSGRQFSNSRSEMNVSTLELGDSALYLCASSLASGQVYGYTFGSGTRLTVV.

This clonotype came up once. The chain is built from TRBV5-6 and TRBJ2-5, with D perhaps TRBD2 (5 bases). CDR1 is SGHDT, CDR2 YYEEEE, per germline. The CDR3 contains 13 residues. Trimming shortened V by 2 bases and J by 4 bases, and 9 bases separated the two germline ends. The CDR3 DNA sequence: TGTGCCAGCAGCTTCTCCCGGGGAGAGACCCAGTACTTC. Translation gives CASSFSRGETQYF.

This chain links TRBV19 with TRBJ2-3; TRBD1 might be the D (6 bases). Trimming removed 5 bases from V and 2 bases from J, with 14 bases in between. CDR3 length: 15 amino acids. CDR1 is LNHDA and CDR2 is SQIVND in the germline V gene (reference sequence). The CDR3 is CASSQTGLPTDTQYF. CDR3 in DNA: TGTGCCAGTAGTCAGACAGGACTCCCCACAGATACGCAGTATTTT.

The gene calls are TRBV12-3 or TRBV12-4 and TRBJ1-6; the D gene is possibly TRBD1 (5 bases). The ends were cut back, 4 bases at V and 9 bases at J, with 13 bases in the middle. The CDR3 length is 14 residues. Here the CDR3 DNA reads TGTGCCAGCAGTTCAGGGAATCAAGGTTCACCCCTCCACTTT. It yields the protein CASSSGNQGSPLHF.

CDR3 sequence: CSARDRLNEKLFF. As DNA, the CDR3 is TGCAGTGCTAGAGATCGCCTAAATGAAAAACTGTTTTTT. V and J are TRBV20-1 and TRBJ1-4; D gene ambiguous. Germline assignment: CDR1 DFQATT and CDR2 SNEGSKA (reference sequence). Trimming took 0 bases from V and 5 from J, leaving 7 bases between them. There are 13 residues in the CDR3.

This clonotype turned up a few times. This rearrangement joins TRBV11-2 to TRBJ2-1, with TRBD1 matching 9 bases. The CDR3 totals 16 residues. Germline-derived CDR1 and CDR2 are SGHAT and FQNNGV. V was pared by 0 bases and J by 8 bases, with 8 bases of the junction left unmatched. The CDR3: CASSLDPRQGVDEQFF. Written as DNA, the CDR3 is TGTGCCAGCAGCTTAGATCCGAGACAGGGGGTGGATGAGCAGTTCTTC.

This clonotype is a singleton in its sample. The chain combines TRBV5-6 with TRBJ2-2; tentative D call: TRBD1 (6 bases). Germline lookup yields CDR1 SGHDT and CDR2 YYEEEE. V lost 5 bases, J lost 1 base, and 12 bases lay in between. The CDR3 consists of 15 residues. In DNA form, the CDR3 reads TGTGCCAGCAGTTTCATGGGACAGAACACCGGGGAGCTGTTTTTT. Translation gives CASSFMGQNTGELFF.

This chain connects TRBV12-3 or TRBV12-4 to TRBJ2-2; 11 bases are a match to TRBD2. The length of the CDR3 is 14 residues. The V and J ends lost 10 bases and 5 bases, in that order; junction bases with no gene match: 6. The CDR3 DNA reads TGTGCCATTCCTAGCGGGGGGTGGACCGGGGAGCTGTTTTTT. Its translation: CAIPSGGWTGELFF.

This clonotype is a singleton in its sample. The gene calls are TRBV20-1 and TRBJ1-2; D perhaps matches TRBD1 (5 bases). This CDR3 is built from 10 residues. Trimming shortened V by 7 bases and J by 4 bases, and 7 bases separated the two germline ends. Germline CDR1 DFQATT, CDR2 SNEGSKA (reference sequence). The CDR3 region is CSVDIYGYTF. CDR3 DNA: TGCAGTGTGGACATCTATGGCTACACCTTC.

The rearrangement uses TRBV5-1 and TRBJ1-4; D unclear. This CDR3 is built from 14 residues. V lost 0 bases, J lost 0 bases, and 3 bases lay in between. Germline assignment: CDR1 SGHRS and CDR2 YFSETQ. The CDR3 DNA reads TGCGCCAGCAGCTTGGCTTCAACTAATGAAAAACTGTTTTTT. Translation: CASSLASTNEKLFF.